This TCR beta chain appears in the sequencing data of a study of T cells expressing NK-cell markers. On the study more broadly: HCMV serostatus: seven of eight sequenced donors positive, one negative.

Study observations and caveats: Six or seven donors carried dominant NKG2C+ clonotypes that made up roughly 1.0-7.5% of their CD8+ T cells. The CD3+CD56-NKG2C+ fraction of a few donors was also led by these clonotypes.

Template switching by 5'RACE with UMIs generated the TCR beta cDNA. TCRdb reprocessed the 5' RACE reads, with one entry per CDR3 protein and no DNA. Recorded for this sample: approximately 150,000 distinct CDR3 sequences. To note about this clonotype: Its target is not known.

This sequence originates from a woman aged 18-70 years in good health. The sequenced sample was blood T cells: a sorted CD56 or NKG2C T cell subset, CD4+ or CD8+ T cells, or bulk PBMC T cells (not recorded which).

The CDR3 protein is CASRVHITDTQYF. This chain uses TRBV28 with TRBJ2-3. Germline CDR1 reads MDHEN; CDR2 reads SYDVKM. This CDR3 contains 13 residues.